A single sample gave rise to the 25 T cell receptor beta chains below, sequenced in a study of blood T cells in healthy people across ages (dated by TCRdb to between 2015 and 2016). Libraries came from 5' RACE. Sequencing took place on an Illumina HiSeq 2500. A second roughly 6 to 12 cycle PCR used a sample-barcoded 5' primer and a J-beta primer mix. Using fastp at Q25 and MiXCR, TCRdb reprocessed the public reads and kept productive beta chains. Records with the same CDR3 protein are collapsed into one entry carrying the most frequent genes and DNA. This sample is represented by just under 550,000 distinct CDR3 sequences; less than 25% of them were singletons. The ten largest clones add up to 7.5% to 9% of the sample. This sample was shared with a second study, whose subject was T cells of mothers and their children.

The sample comprised blood. The source is a boy between 10 and 17 years old in good health.

In this sample, this clonotype turned up a few times. V usage is TRBV29-1 and J usage is TRBJ2-7, with D uncertain. CDR3 length: 8 residues. Germline CDR1 is SQVTM and CDR2 is ANQGSEA. The CDR3, as DNA: TGCAGGGGGTTCGAGCAGTACTTC. Protein sequence: CRGFEQYF.

This clonotype was recorded many times. The chain employs TRBV9 and TRBJ2-5; D unclear. The V end lost 4 bases, the J end lost 7 bases, and 11 bases lay between the germline ends. Per the germline V gene, CDR1 is SGDLS and CDR2 is YYNGEE. The CDR3 is 12 amino acids. The CDR3 region is CASSTYSGTQYF. The CDR3 nucleotides read TGTGCCAGCAGCACCTACTCCGGGACCCAGTACTTC.

V and J are TRBV29-1 and TRBJ2-7; a possible D gene is TRBD1 (5 bases). The CDR3 length is 13 residues. The V end was cut by 3 bases, the J end by 3 bases, with 12 bases between. The V gene's germline CDR1 is SQVTM and CDR2 ANQGSEA. CDR3 in DNA: TGCAGCGTTGAGACAGCAATAAACTACGAGCAGTACTTC. Residues: CSVETAINYEQYF.

The V and J genes are TRBV6-5 and TRBJ2-2; TRBD1 matches at 11 bases. The CDR3 consists of 16 residues. The V and J ends lost 2 bases and 6 bases, in that order; junction bases with no gene match: 5. Germline V gene data show CDR1 as MNHEY and CDR2 as SVGAGI. The DNA for the CDR3 is TGTGCCAGCAGTTACGGGACAGGGGGGTTGTCCGGGGAGCTGTTTTTT. Its translation: CASSYGTGGLSGELFF.

This chain uses TRBV5-1 with TRBJ1-1; a possible D gene is TRBD1 (5 bases). Germline V gives CDR1 SGHRS, CDR2 YFSETQ. This CDR3 comprises 15 residues. The V gene lost 0 bases and the J gene lost 1 base, with 10 bases spanning the gap. The CDR3 bases are TGCGCCAGCAGCTTGGTTGCAGGGCCGAACACTGAAGCTTTCTTT. Protein product: CASSLVAGPNTEAFF. The variable domain in full, with the rest retrieved from reference TRBV5-1 and TRBJ1-1, is KAGVTQTPRYLIKTRGQQVTLSCSPISGHRSVSWYQQTPGQGLQFLFEYFSETQRNKGNFPGRFSGRQFSNSRSEMNVSTLELGDSALYLCASSLVAGPNTEAFFGQGTRLTVV.

This clonotype has just a few counts. This chain links TRBV7-3 with TRBJ2-3; no definite D call. This CDR3 has 15 amino acids. Germline loops: CDR1 SGHTA, CDR2 FQGTGA. V was cut by 5 bases and J by 2 bases, with 14 bases left in between. CDR3 DNA: TGTGCCAGCAGCCCCCGACTGGGAAACACAGATACGCAGTATTTT. Translation: CASSPRLGNTDTQYF.

This clonotype was detected ten times or more. V usage is TRBV28 and J usage is TRBJ2-7; 7 bases line up with TRBD1. With V trimmed by 6 bases and J by 0 bases, 8 bases remained unmatched. Per the germline V gene, CDR1 is MDHEN and CDR2 is SYDVKM. This CDR3 region has 15 residues. CDR3 loop: CASRAGTASSYEQYF. Here the CDR3 DNA reads TGTGCCAGCAGGGCCGGGACAGCGAGCTCCTACGAGCAGTACTTC.

The CDR3 here is CASSFVYYEQYF. CDR3 coding DNA: TGTGCCAGCAGTTTTGTATACTACGAGCAGTACTTC. The gene calls are TRBV28 and TRBJ2-7; D is undetermined. Between the trimmed V and J ends, which lost 3 bases and 3 bases, there was a span of 6 bases. The germline gives CDR1 MDHEN, CDR2 SYDVKM. The CDR3 extends over 12 amino acids.

V is TRBV12-3 or TRBV12-4 and J is TRBJ2-5; 8 bases agree with TRBD2. The V gene end was trimmed by 1 base and the J gene end by 0 bases; junction bases not matched to a gene: 4. This CDR3 is 16 amino acids long. The CDR3 spells CASSLGVAGHQETQYF. CDR3 DNA sequence: TGTGCCAGCAGTTTAGGGGTAGCGGGGCACCAAGAGACCCAGTACTTC.

This chain uses TRBV27 with TRBJ1-6; D not certain. CDR1 MNHEY and CDR2 SMNVEV come from the germline V gene (reference sequence). V lost 3 bases and J lost 0, with 12 bases in between. The length of the CDR3 is 17 residues. For the CDR3, the DNA is TGTGCCAGCAGTTTGGTTCCCGTAAGCTCCTATAATTCACCCCTCCACTTT. Protein: CASSLVPVSSYNSPLHF.

This clonotype was seen at least ten times. J is TRBJ2-6 and V is TRBV4-3, with D possibly being TRBD1 or TRBD2 (5 bases each). V lost 0 bases and J lost 4, with 10 bases in between. Germline V gene sequence: CDR1 LGHNA, CDR2 YSLEER. The CDR3 sequence is 16 residues long. The CDR3 DNA is TGCGCCAGCAGCCAAGATCGAGGGACCGGGGCCAACGTCCTGACTTTC. This encodes CASSQDRGTGANVLTF.

The rearrangement joins TRBV21-1 to TRBJ2-1; no DNA check was done on the table's D call, TRBD1. TRBV21-1 is labeled a pseudogene. The length of the CDR3 is 14 residues. CDR3 sequence reads: CASSDKGPDNEQFF. The CDR3 nucleotides are TGTGCCAGCAGCGATAAGGGGCCAGACAATGAGCAGTTCTTC.

The V and J genes are TRBV29-1 and TRBJ2-3; 10 bases line up with TRBD2. Germline V CDR1 and CDR2: SQVTM, ANQGSEA. J was trimmed by 0 bases and V by 6 bases; bases with no gene match: 9. This CDR3 contains 16 residues. Here the CDR3 reads CSVGLAEAFSTDTQYF. CDR3 bases: TGCAGCGTCGGACTAGCGGAAGCCTTTAGCACAGATACGCAGTATTTT.

The chain recombines TRBV7-2 with TRBJ2-4, with 9 bases that match TRBD2. V dropped 5 bases and J dropped 4; count of bases not matched to a gene: 12. Germline CDR1 reads SGHTA; CDR2 reads FQGNSA. This CDR3 has 17 residues. In DNA form, the CDR3 reads TGTGCCAGCAGCGTGCCGGGACTAGCCAGGGGGAAAAACATTCAGTACTTC. It specifies CASSVPGLARGKNIQYF.

With respect to this clonotype: At one of its ends the junction is not consistent with the germline gene, which may arise from a read error. This chain uses TRBV11-2 with TRBJ2-7; D may be TRBD1 (6 bases). The CDR3 has 16 amino acids. Germline CDR1 and CDR2: SGHAT and FQNNGV. CDR3 sequence reads: CTSSLDWLQGGNEQYF. CDR3 sequence (DNA): TGTACCAGCAGCTTAGATTGGTTACAGGGTGGGAACGAGCAGTACTTC.

In this sample, this clonotype turned up many times. V usage is TRBV2 and J usage is TRBJ2-3; D unresolved. The CDR3 is 14 residues long. The V gene's germline CDR1 is SNHLY and CDR2 FYNNEI. V dropped 2 bases and J dropped 0 bases, with 6 bases sitting between them. CDR3 bases: TGTGCCAGCAGTGAAAGTCAGAGCACAGATACGCAGTATTTT. It is translated as CASSESQSTDTQYF.

This chain joins TRBV9 and TRBJ2-3; D may correspond to TRBD1 or TRBD2 (5 bases each). The CDR3 has 14 amino acids. CDR1 SGDLS and CDR2 YYNGEE come from the germline V gene. V lost 6 bases and J 6 bases, leaving 17 bases between the germline ends. The CDR3 coding sequence is TGTGCCAGCACCCGGGACCCAGAGTACGATACGCAGTATTTT. Encoded protein: CASTRDPEYDTQYF.

This chain links TRBV2 with TRBJ1-6, with 7 bases identical to TRBD1. Germline V gene lookup returns CDR1 SNHLY and CDR2 FYNNEI. V was pared by 8 bases and J by 6 bases, with 10 bases of the junction left unmatched. CDR3 length equals 15 residues. CDR3 DNA sequence: TGTGCCAGCGTTTTGCGGACAGGTGTTAATTCACCCCTCCACTTT. This sequence encodes CASVLRTGVNSPLHF. The full variable domain, completed using reference TRBV2 and TRBJ1-6, is EPEVTQTPSHQVTQMGQEVILRCVPISNHLYFYWYRQILGQKVEFLVSFYNNEISEKSEIFDDQFSVERPDGSNFTLKIRSTKLEDSAMYFCASVLRTGVNSPLHFGNGTRLTVT.

The chain uses TRBV12-3 or TRBV12-4 and TRBJ2-3; 12 bases match TRBD2. The CDR3 extends over 16 amino acids. J was trimmed by 4 bases and V by 5 bases; bases with no gene match: 7. This CDR3 reads CASSPRTSGDSDTQYF. In DNA, the CDR3 is TGTGCCAGCAGTCCCCGGACTAGCGGGGATTCAGATACGCAGTATTTT.

This clonotype came up a few times. The chain recombines TRBV12-3 or TRBV12-4 with TRBJ2-7, with D unresolved. The CDR3 is 14 residues long. Trimming removed 6 bases at V and 8 bases at J, with 20 bases between. The CDR3 here is CASSSGGWLDKQYF. The CDR3 DNA reads TGTGCCAGCAGCTCCGGTGGGTGGTTAGATAAGCAGTACTTC.

This clonotype came up a few times. The V gene is TRBV7-9, the J gene TRBJ1-1; no clear D gene. The CDR3 has 16 amino acids. Germline V gene data show CDR1 as SEHNR and CDR2 as FQNEAQ (reference sequence). The V end was cut by 3 bases, the J end by 6 bases, with 20 bases between. Written as DNA, the CDR3 is TGTGCCAGCAGCTTGGCAAGCGGCGGTCGAGACGCTGAAGCTTTCTTT. This codes for CASSLASGGRDAEAFF.

This chain joins TRBV24-1 and TRBJ2-1; D is possibly TRBD2 (7 bases). CDR3 length equals 16 residues. V was cut by 4 bases and J by 2 bases, with 14 bases left in between. Looked up from germline, CDR1 is KGHDR and CDR2 is SFDVKD. CDR3 nucleotides: TGTGCCACCAGTGACCGAGGGGGGACTACCTACAATGAGCAGTTCTTC. Translating gives CATSDRGGTTYNEQFF.

Many counts were recorded for this clonotype. A read error is possible here, since a much larger clone lies one base away. V is TRBV10-3 and J is TRBJ2-2; D possibly corresponds to TRBD1 (5 bases). This CDR3 has 13 amino acids. Per the germline V gene, CDR1 is ENHRY and CDR2 is SYGVKD. Trimming took off 3 bases at V and 3 bases at J, with 5 bases between the two ends. In nucleotides, the CDR3 is TGTGCCATCAGTGACAGGGACACCGGGGAGCTGTTTTTT. This codes for CAISDRDTGELFF.

The chain couples TRBV29-1 to TRBJ2-1; 12 nucleotides line up with TRBD2. The CDR3 loop spans 13 amino acids. With 7 bases clipped from V and 3 bases from J, the junction kept 1 base outside the gene matches. Per germline, CDR1 SQVTM and CDR2 ANQGSEA. CDR3 sequence reads: CSASGRVYNEQFF. The CDR3 bases are TGCAGCGCTAGCGGGAGGGTCTACAATGAGCAGTTCTTC.

This clonotype was picked up many times. The chain is built from TRBV6-5 and TRBJ1-4; 8 positions agree with TRBD1. The CDR3 length is 14 residues. Germline CDR1 is MNHEY and CDR2 is SVGAGI. J gave up 6 bases and V 6 bases, and 6 bases lay outside the gene matches. The CDR3 bases are TGTGCCAGCAGCCCCAGGGGGCGAGATGAAAAACTGTTTTTT. Protein product: CASSPRGRDEKLFF.